The clone carrying this TCR beta chain was found a few times. Germline V gene sequence: CDR1 SGHDN, CDR2 FVKESK. V was pared by 1 base and J by 1 base, with 4 bases between. The CDR3 is made up of 14 amino acids. TCR alpha and TCR beta cDNA libraries carrying sample barcodes and UMIs came from 5'RACE with constant-segment primers. TCRdb used MiXCR to reprocess the 5' RACE reads, holding one entry per CDR3 protein. The data show fewer than 650,000 distinct CDR3 sequences, with 17% seen just once and around 7.8% held by the top ten. This entry belongs to a study of T-cell memory formation after mild COVID-19.

This chain links TRBV14 with TRBJ2-2; D uncertain. The receptor comes from an adult woman who had mild COVID-19 (a few samples of this study predate the infection). Cell type and time point are not known. The sample comprised PBMCs or a T cell subset sorted from them (not recorded which). CDR3 region: CASSQVRNTGELFF. CDR3 sequence (DNA): TGTGCCAGCAGCCAAGTGAGGAACACCGGGGAGCTGTTTTTT.